Presented here are 29 T cell receptor beta chains from one specimen sequenced in a study of T cells in Graves' hyperthyroidism and ophthalmopathy. Template material for amplifying TCR beta CDR3 regions consisted of RNA transcripts. When the TCR CDR3 underwent first-round RT-PCR, the HTBI primer set was used. TCRdb re-called the multiplex PCR reads through MiXCR, storing one row per CDR3 protein. The table lists about 350,000 distinct CDR3 sequences, 13% to 15% of them singletons, with roughly a fifth in the top ten. The sample comprised blood. These receptor sequences come from a woman aged 55-70 years with Graves' ophthalmopathy.

This clonotype was found many times. V is TRBV7-3 and J is TRBJ2-3; 8 positions match TRBD1. This CDR3 contains 15 residues. Trimming at V came to 5 bases and at J to 1 base, leaving 5 bases not matched to a gene. Germline CDR1 SGHTA, CDR2 FQGTGA. CDR3 bases: TGTGCCAGCAGCCGACAGGGGCTCGGCACAGATACGCAGTATTTT. Translating gives CASSRQGLGTDTQYF. Full variable domain (remainder filled in from reference TRBV7-3 and TRBJ2-3): GAGVSQTPSNKVTEKGKYVELRCDPISGHTALYWYRQSLGQGPEFLIYFQGTGAADDSGLPNDRFFAVRPEGSVSTLKIQRTERGDSAVYLCASSRQGLGTDTQYFGPGTRLTVL.

This clonotype was seen more than once but under ten times. V is TRBV2 and J is TRBJ2-1; 8 nucleotides align to TRBD2. Per germline, CDR1 SNHLY and CDR2 FYNNEI. Germline trimming cut 10 bases from V and 3 bases from J; bases unmatched to any gene: 8. CDR3 length: 14 residues. The CDR3 loop reads CATIAGSNYNEQFF. The CDR3 DNA reads TGTGCCACGATAGCGGGATCGAACTACAATGAGCAGTTCTTC.

This clonotype was seen at least ten times. This CDR3 reads CSALRTAMITEAFF. In DNA, the CDR3 is TGCAGTGCTCTACGGACAGCTATGATCACTGAAGCTTTCTTT. The V and J genes are TRBV20-1 and TRBJ1-1; TRBD1 might be the D (6 bases). Germline-derived CDR1 and CDR2 are DFQATT and SNEGSKA (reference sequence). This CDR3 has 14 amino acids. V lost 5 bases and J 4 bases, leaving 17 bases between the germline ends.

Ten or more counts support this clonotype. V is TRBV28 and J is TRBJ2-1; D perhaps matches TRBD2 (6 bases). Trimming cost V 6 bases and J 2 bases, with 17 bases left between them. Looked up from germline, CDR1 is MDHEN and CDR2 is SYDVKM. This CDR3 spans 16 amino acids. This CDR3 reads CASRPFFGRTYNEQFF. The CDR3 DNA follows: TGTGCCAGCAGACCCTTCTTCGGGAGAACCTACAATGAGCAGTTCTTC.

This clonotype was counted ten times or more. Written as DNA, the CDR3 is TGTGCCAGCAGTTACTCGAGTACTAGCGTCGAACCAGGGAGCTCCTACAATGAGCAGTTCTTC. This codes for CASSYSSTSVEPGSSYNEQFF. V and J are TRBV6-6 and TRBJ2-1; TRBD2 aligns across 7 bases. Germline V CDR1 and CDR2: MNHNY, SVGAGI (reference sequence). The CDR3 contains 21 residues. V lost 0 bases and J lost 0; bases outside the gene matches: 17.

This clonotype was detected many times. The V and J genes are TRBV12-3 or TRBV12-4 and TRBJ2-7, with 7 bases aligning to TRBD1. The V and J ends lost 2 bases and 2 bases, in that order; junction bases with no gene match: 6. The CDR3 has 15 residues. CDR3 region: CASSLRTGKPYEQYF. In nucleotides, the CDR3 is TGTGCCAGCAGTTTAAGGACAGGTAAACCCTACGAGCAGTACTTC.

This clonotype showed up many times. The genes are TRBV7-8 and TRBJ2-3; no firm D call. Trimming took off 0 bases at V and 1 base at J, with 8 bases between the two ends. Germline CDR1 reads SGHVS; CDR2 reads FQNEAQ. CDR3 length: 15 amino acids. The CDR3 reads CASSLALAGTDTQYF. The CDR3 DNA sequence: TGTGCCAGCAGCTTAGCGTTGGCGGGCACAGATACGCAGTATTTT.

This clonotype was seen many times. The genes are TRBV6-6 and TRBJ2-7, with a possible D match to TRBD1 (6 bases). V was pared by 0 bases and J by 1 base, with 10 bases between. CDR3 size: 15 residues. Looked up from germline, CDR1 is MNHNY and CDR2 is SVGAGI (reference sequence). CDR3 DNA sequence: TGTGCCAGCAGTTACTCGAACAGGGTTTCCTACGAGCAGTACTTC. It is translated as CASSYSNRVSYEQYF.

In its sample, this clonotype was seen many times. For the CDR3, the DNA is TGTGCCAGCAGCCTACAGGGAATATCCACTGAAGCTTTCTTT. It specifies CASSLQGISTEAFF. The rearrangement uses TRBV2 and TRBJ1-1, with D possibly being TRBD1 (6 bases). The CDR3 loop spans 14 amino acids. Trimming cost V 6 bases and J 4 bases, with 15 bases left between them. Germline assignment: CDR1 SNHLY and CDR2 FYNNEI.

This clonotype was picked up many times. The chain uses TRBV5-1 and TRBJ1-4; D is possibly TRBD1 (6 bases). The CDR3 is 14 residues long. The germline gives CDR1 SGHRS, CDR2 YFSETQ. Between the trimmed V and J ends, which lost 1 base and 7 bases, there was a span of 11 bases. The CDR3: CASSLRQAGEKLFF. The CDR3 DNA reads as TGCGCCAGCAGCTTGAGACAGGCGGGTGAAAAACTGTTTTTT. The full variable domain, with the rest looked up from reference TRBV5-1 and TRBJ1-4, is KAGVTQTPRYLIKTRGQQVTLSCSPISGHRSVSWYQQTPGQGLQFLFEYFSETQRNKGNFPGRFSGRQFSNSRSEMNVSTLELGDSALYLCASSLRQAGEKLFFGSGTQLSVL.

The rearrangement uses TRBV7-3 and TRBJ2-1; 7 nucleotides line up with TRBD2. The CDR3 consists of 17 residues. Germline V gives CDR1 SGHTA, CDR2 FQGTGA. The V segment lost 2 bases and the J segment 7 bases; nucleotides outside the gene matches: 14. CDR3 DNA: TGTGCCAGCAGCTTAGAGGCCGGGACTATCCCCCTAAATGAGCAGTTCTTC. This translates into CASSLEAGTIPLNEQFF.

This clonotype appeared many times. The chain has TRBV7-8 and TRBJ1-1, with unresolved D. Deletions cut 1 base from V and 7 bases from J, with 10 bases between. Germline V gives CDR1 SGHVS, CDR2 FQNEAQ. The CDR3 has 13 residues. The CDR3 region is CASSLERQNEAFF. CDR3 nucleotide sequence: TGTGCCAGCAGCTTAGAGAGGCAAAATGAAGCTTTCTTT.

In this sample, this clonotype turned up a few times. This chain uses TRBV5-1 with TRBJ2-2; 7 bases are shared with TRBD1. V shed 1 base, J shed 7 bases, and the junction held 7 bases outside the gene matches. CDR3 size: 15 residues. The germline gives CDR1 SGHRS, CDR2 YFSETQ. The CDR3 nucleotides are TGCGCCAGCAGCTTGTATGCAGGGGGAAACGGGGAGCTGTTTTTT. This sequence encodes CASSLYAGGNGELFF.

This clonotype was picked up many times. The rearrangement links TRBV7-3 to TRBJ2-7; perhaps D is TRBD1 or TRBD2 (5 bases each). This CDR3 comprises 13 residues. The germline CDR1 and CDR2 sequences are SGHTA and FQGTGA. V lost 3 bases and J 4 bases, leaving 10 bases between the germline ends. The CDR3 spells CASSFGDGYEQYF. The DNA for the CDR3 is TGTGCCAGCAGCTTTGGGGACGGATACGAGCAGTACTTC.

This clonotype was seen a handful of times. The genes are TRBV7-2 and TRBJ1-1; D gene unclear. The length of the CDR3 is 14 residues. Germline values: CDR1 SGHTA, CDR2 FQGNSA. Trimming removed 0 bases from V and 8 bases from J, with 13 bases in between. The CDR3 sequence is CASSLAGVTKEAFF. The CDR3 DNA follows: TGTGCCAGCAGCTTAGCTGGGGTGACAAAGGAAGCTTTCTTT.

This clonotype was detected only a few times. This rearrangement joins TRBV2 to TRBJ1-4, with TRBD1 as a possible D gene (5 bases). V was pared by 4 bases and J by 7 bases, with 13 bases between. Germline V CDR1 and CDR2: SNHLY, FYNNEI. The CDR3 contains 14 residues. The CDR3 nucleotides are TGTGCCAGCAGTGGGTGGGGCGCGGGTGAAAAACTGTTTTTT. It yields the protein CASSGWGAGEKLFF.

The table lists this clonotype with many counts. The J gene is TRBJ2-7, the V gene TRBV28; maybe TRBD1 (6 bases). The germline gives CDR1 MDHEN, CDR2 SYDVKM. Trimming stripped 2 bases from V and 0 bases from J, with 17 bases between. The CDR3 spans 17 residues. The CDR3 here is CASSLEGTGFLSYEQYF. In nucleotides, the CDR3 is TGTGCCAGCAGTTTAGAGGGCACAGGGTTTCTCTCCTACGAGCAGTACTTC.

The CDR3: CASQLGSSNQPQHF. CDR3 sequence (DNA): TGTGCCAGCCAGCTGGGGTCGAGCAATCAGCCCCAGCATTTT. The genes are TRBV28 and TRBJ1-5, with D unclear. V gave up 8 bases and J gave up 1 base, with 12 bases separating them. Germline CDR1 and CDR2: MDHEN and SYDVKM. CDR3 size: 14 residues.

This clonotype was seen more than once but under ten times. Since a much larger clone is just one base distant, this may be a read error. This chain connects TRBV11-3 to TRBJ2-1; 10 bases map to TRBD2. This CDR3 is 15 amino acids long. Germline V gene lookup returns CDR1 SGHNT and CDR2 YENEEA. Written as DNA, the CDR3 is TGTGCCAGCAGCGACGGGACTAGCGCCTACAATGAGCAGCTCTTC. Translation gives CASSDGTSAYNEQLF.

The table lists this clonotype with a few counts. This chain connects TRBV9 to TRBJ1-6, with D uncertain. Deletions cut 0 bases from V and 10 bases from J, with 11 bases between. Germline V gene sequence: CDR1 SGDLS, CDR2 YYNGEE. CDR3 length: 14 amino acids. DNA for the CDR3: TGTGCCAGCAGCGTAGGGGGATGGGGATCACCCCTCCACTTT. It codes for CASSVGGWGSPLHF.

The V and J genes are TRBV28 and TRBJ2-7; D is unclear. Germline values: CDR1 MDHEN, CDR2 SYDVKM. V lost 8 bases and J lost 4, with 15 bases in between. This CDR3 comprises 13 residues. CDR3 DNA sequence: TGTGCCAGCTCCATAAGGATGCCGTACGAGCAGTACTTC. It yields the protein CASSIRMPYEQYF.

This clonotype was picked up many times. V usage is TRBV30 and J usage is TRBJ1-1, with D unclear. The CDR3 extends over 13 amino acids. Germline-derived CDR1 and CDR2 are GTSNPN and SVGIG (reference sequence). Trimming removed 1 base from V and 2 bases from J, with 8 bases in between. The CDR3 reads CAWSGASNTEAFF. In DNA, the CDR3 is TGTGCCTGGAGTGGAGCCAGCAACACTGAAGCTTTCTTT.

At least ten counts were recorded for this clonotype. The chain links TRBV18 to TRBJ1-1; tentative D call: TRBD1 (5 bases). Per the germline V gene, CDR1 is KGHSH and CDR2 is LQKENI. The CDR3 sequence is 12 residues long. V was clipped by 3 bases and J by 13 bases, with 15 bases between them. In DNA, the CDR3 is TGTGCCAGCTCACCCCCCTCAGGGTTCCTTTTCTTT. It translates to CASSPPSGFLFF.

The chain is built from TRBV5-6 and TRBJ1-2, with D possibly being TRBD1 (5 bases). Germline assignment: CDR1 SGHDT and CDR2 YYEEEE. V shed 4 bases and J shed 10 bases, with 20 bases lying between them. This CDR3 is 14 amino acids long. The CDR3 nucleotides read TGTGCCAGCAGCCCCGGGGGAGGGTTTGGTGTCTACACCTTC. Protein sequence: CASSPGGGFGVYTF. The full variable domain, with the rest looked up from reference TRBV5-6 and TRBJ1-2, is DAGVTQSPTHLIKTRGQQVTLRCSPKSGHDTVSWYQQALGQGPQFIFQYYEEEERQRGNFPDRFSGHQFPNYSSELNVNALLLGDSALYLCASSPGGGFGVYTFGSGTRLTVV.

The CDR3 reads CASRVSDTGELFF. CDR3 DNA sequence: TGTGCCAGCAGGGTCTCGGACACCGGGGAGCTGTTTTTT. The chain recombines TRBV28 with TRBJ2-2; D unclear. V gave up 6 bases and J gave up 3 bases, with 8 bases separating them. Germline V CDR1 and CDR2: MDHEN, SYDVKM. This CDR3 is 13 amino acids long.

The chain carries TRBV12-3 or TRBV12-4 and TRBJ1-2; D is ambiguous. This CDR3 is built from 12 residues. V was clipped by 5 bases and J by 1 base, with 5 bases between them. CDR3 residues: CASSLNNYGYTF. The CDR3 DNA reads TGTGCCAGCAGTCTCAATAACTATGGCTACACCTTC.

This clonotype has ten or more counts. The rearrangement uses TRBV11-2 and TRBJ1-2, with TRBD1 identical over 8 bases. This CDR3 is built from 13 residues. J gave up 8 bases and V 5 bases, and 7 bases lay outside the gene matches. The germline V gene has CDR1 SGHAT and CDR2 FQNNGV. CDR3 sequence reads: CASSIGQGRGYTF. The CDR3 bases are TGTGCCAGCAGCATCGGACAGGGACGAGGCTACACCTTC.

This clonotype was observed at least ten times. V gene TRBV11-2 combines with J gene TRBJ2-3, with 13 positions matching TRBD2. In germline, CDR1 is SGHAT, CDR2 FQNNGV. This CDR3 spans 18 amino acids. Losses at the gene ends were 4 bases for V and 4 bases for J; bases not matched to a gene: 11. This CDR3 reads CASSWLRTSGSPADTQYF. The CDR3 coding sequence is TGTGCCAGCAGCTGGCTGAGGACTAGCGGGAGTCCCGCAGATACGCAGTATTTT.

This clonotype was found many times. The chain couples TRBV6-1 to TRBJ2-7; TRBD2 aligns across 7 bases. Germline CDR1 MNHNS, CDR2 SASEGT. V shed 6 bases and J 0 bases; nucleotides not matched to a gene: 5. This CDR3 is 14 amino acids long. The CDR3 reads CASRLRTSSYEQYF. DNA of the CDR3: TGTGCCAGCAGACTTAGGACTAGCTCCTACGAGCAGTACTTC.